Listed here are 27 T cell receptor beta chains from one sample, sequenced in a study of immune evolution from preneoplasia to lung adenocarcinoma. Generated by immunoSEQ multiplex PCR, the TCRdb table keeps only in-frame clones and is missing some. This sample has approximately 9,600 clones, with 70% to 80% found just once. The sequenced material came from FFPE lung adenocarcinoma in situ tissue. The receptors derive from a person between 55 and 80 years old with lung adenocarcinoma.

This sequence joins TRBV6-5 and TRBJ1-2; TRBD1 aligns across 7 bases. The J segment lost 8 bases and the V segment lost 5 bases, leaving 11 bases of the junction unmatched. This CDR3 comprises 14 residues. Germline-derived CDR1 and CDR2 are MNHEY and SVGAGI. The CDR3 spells CASSEGQPTRGYTF. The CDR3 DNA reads TGTGCCAGCAGTGAGGGACAGCCGACGCGGGGCTACACCTTC.

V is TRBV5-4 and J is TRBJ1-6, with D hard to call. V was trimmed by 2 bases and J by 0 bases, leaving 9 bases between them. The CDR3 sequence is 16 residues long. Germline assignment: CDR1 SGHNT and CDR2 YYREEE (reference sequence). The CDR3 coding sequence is TGTGCCAGCAGCTTAGATCATAGCTCCTATAATTCACCCCTCCACTTT. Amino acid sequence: CASSLDHSSYNSPLHF.

The DNA for the CDR3 is TGTGCCAGCAGCCAGTACAGGGCGATCAATGAGCAGTTCTTC. Translating gives CASSQYRAINEQFF. V usage is TRBV14 and J usage is TRBJ2-1, with TRBD1 as a possible D gene (6 bases). The V and J ends lost 3 bases and 6 bases respectively, with 12 bases between them. The CDR3 is 14 amino acids. Germline values: CDR1 SGHDN, CDR2 FVKESK.

CDR3 in DNA: TGTGCCAGCATCCACCGTGGAGAGTCCACAGATACGCAGTATTTT. It translates to CASIHRGESTDTQYF. V gene TRBV28 combines with J gene TRBJ2-3, with D unclear. Germline V gene lookup returns CDR1 MDHEN and CDR2 SYDVKM. Deletions cut 7 bases from V and 2 bases from J, with 16 bases between. The length of the CDR3 is 15 residues.

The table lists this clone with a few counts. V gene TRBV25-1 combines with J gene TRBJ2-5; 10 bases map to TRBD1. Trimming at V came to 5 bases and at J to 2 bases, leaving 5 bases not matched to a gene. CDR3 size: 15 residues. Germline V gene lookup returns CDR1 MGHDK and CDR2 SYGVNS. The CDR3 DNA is TGTGCCAGCAGTCACCGGGACAGGGGACAAGAGACCCAGTACTTC. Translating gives CASSHRDRGQETQYF.

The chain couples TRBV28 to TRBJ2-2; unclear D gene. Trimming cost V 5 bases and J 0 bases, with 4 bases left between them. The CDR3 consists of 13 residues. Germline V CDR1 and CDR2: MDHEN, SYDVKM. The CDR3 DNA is TGTGCCAGCAGTCCCCCGAACACCGGGGAGCTGTTTTTT. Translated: CASSPPNTGELFF.

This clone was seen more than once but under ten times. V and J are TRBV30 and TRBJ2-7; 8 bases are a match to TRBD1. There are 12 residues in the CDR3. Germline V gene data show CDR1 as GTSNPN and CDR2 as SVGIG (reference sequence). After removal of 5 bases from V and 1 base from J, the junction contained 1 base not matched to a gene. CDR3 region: CAWHRGSYEQYF. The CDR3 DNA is TGTGCCTGGCACAGGGGGTCCTACGAGCAGTACTTC.

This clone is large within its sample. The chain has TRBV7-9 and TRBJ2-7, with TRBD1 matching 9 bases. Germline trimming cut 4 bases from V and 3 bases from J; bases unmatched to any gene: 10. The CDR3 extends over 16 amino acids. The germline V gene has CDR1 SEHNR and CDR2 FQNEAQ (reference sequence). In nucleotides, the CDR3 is TGTGCCAGCAGCTCAGGCGCGGGGACAGGGAACTACGAGCAGTACTTC. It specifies CASSSGAGTGNYEQYF.

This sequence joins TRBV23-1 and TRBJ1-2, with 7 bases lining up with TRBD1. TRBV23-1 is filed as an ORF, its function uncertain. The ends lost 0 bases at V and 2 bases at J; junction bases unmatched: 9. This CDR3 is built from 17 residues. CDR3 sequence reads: CASSQSVRGRVNYGYTF. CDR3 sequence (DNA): TGCGCCAGCAGTCAATCGGTCAGGGGGAGGGTGAACTATGGCTACACCTTC.

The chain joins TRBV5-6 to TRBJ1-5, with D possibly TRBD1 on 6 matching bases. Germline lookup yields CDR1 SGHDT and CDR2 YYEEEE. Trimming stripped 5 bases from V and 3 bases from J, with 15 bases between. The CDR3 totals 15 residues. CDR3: CASSLLQGFNQPQHF. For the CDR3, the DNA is TGTGCCAGCAGTTTGCTACAGGGTTTCAATCAGCCCCAGCATTTT.

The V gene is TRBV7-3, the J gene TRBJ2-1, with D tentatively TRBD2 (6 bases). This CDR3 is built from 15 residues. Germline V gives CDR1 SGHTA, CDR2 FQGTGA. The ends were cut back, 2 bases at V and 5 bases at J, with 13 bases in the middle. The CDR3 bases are TGTGCCAGCAGCTTAGGGCAGGGCGGGAACAATGAGCAGTTCTTC. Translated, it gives CASSLGQGGNNEQFF.

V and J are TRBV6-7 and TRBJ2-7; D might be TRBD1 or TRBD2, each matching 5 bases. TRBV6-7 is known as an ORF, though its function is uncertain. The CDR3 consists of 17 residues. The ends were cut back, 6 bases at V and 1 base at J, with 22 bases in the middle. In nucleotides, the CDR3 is TGTGCCAGCAGGACCAGAGAGACGGGACGGCTTTCCTACGAGCAGTACTTC. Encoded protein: CASRTRETGRLSYEQYF.

For the CDR3, the DNA is TGTGCCAGCAGCCCAAGGACAGGGCCGGCCTACGAGCAGTACTTC. As protein: CASSPRTGPAYEQYF. The chain recombines TRBV7-2 with TRBJ2-7; 8 nucleotides align to TRBD1. V was clipped by 5 bases and J by 2 bases; unmatched bases: 8. The CDR3 is 15 residues long. CDR1 SGHTA and CDR2 FQGNSA come from the germline V gene.

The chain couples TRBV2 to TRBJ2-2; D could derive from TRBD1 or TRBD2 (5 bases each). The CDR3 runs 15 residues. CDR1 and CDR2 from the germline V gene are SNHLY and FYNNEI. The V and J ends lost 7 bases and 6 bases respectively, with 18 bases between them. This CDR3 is CASKKEGPVAGELFF. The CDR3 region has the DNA TGTGCCAGCAAAAAAGAGGGGCCGGTTGCCGGGGAGCTGTTTTTT.

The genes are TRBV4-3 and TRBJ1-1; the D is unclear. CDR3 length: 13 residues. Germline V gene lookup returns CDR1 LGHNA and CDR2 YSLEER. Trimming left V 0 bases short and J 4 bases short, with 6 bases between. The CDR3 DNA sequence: TGCGCCAGCAGCCAAGAATGGTTCACTGAAGCTTTCTTT. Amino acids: CASSQEWFTEAFF.

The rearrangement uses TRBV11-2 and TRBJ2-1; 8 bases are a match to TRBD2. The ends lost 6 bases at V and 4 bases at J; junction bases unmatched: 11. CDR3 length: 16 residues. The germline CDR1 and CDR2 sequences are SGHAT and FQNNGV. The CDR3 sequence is CASRPSSGGGYNEQFF. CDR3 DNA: TGTGCCAGCAGGCCCTCAAGTGGCGGGGGGTACAATGAGCAGTTCTTC.

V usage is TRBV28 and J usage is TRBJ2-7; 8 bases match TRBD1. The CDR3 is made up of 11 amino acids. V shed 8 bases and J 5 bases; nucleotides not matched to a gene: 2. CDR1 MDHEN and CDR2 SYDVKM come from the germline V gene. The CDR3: CASSTGDEQYF. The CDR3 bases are TGTGCCAGCTCGACAGGGGACGAGCAGTACTTC.

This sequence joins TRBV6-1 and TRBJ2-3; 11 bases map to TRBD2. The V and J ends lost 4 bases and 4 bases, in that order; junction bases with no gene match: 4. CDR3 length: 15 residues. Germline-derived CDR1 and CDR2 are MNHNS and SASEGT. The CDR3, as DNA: TGTGCCAGCAGTGCTAGCGGGGGGTACCCAGATACGCAGTATTTT. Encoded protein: CASSASGGYPDTQYF.

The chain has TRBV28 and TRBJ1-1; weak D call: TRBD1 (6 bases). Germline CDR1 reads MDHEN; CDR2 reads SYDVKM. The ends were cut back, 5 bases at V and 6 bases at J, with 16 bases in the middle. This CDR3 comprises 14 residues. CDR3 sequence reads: CASSVYRDLSEAFF. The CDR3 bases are TGTGCCAGCAGTGTCTACAGGGATCTCTCTGAAGCTTTCTTT. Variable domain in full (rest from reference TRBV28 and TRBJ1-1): DVKVTQSSRYLVKRTGEKVFLECVQDMDHENMFWYRQDPGLGLRLIYFSYDVKMKEKGDIPEGYSVSREKKERFSLILESASTNQTSMYLCASSVYRDLSEAFFGQGTRLTVV.

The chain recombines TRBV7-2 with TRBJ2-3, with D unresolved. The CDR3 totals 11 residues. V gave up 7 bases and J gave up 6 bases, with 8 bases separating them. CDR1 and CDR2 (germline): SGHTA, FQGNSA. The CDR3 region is CASTIGDTQYF. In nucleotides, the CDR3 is TGTGCCAGCACCATCGGGGATACGCAGTATTTT.

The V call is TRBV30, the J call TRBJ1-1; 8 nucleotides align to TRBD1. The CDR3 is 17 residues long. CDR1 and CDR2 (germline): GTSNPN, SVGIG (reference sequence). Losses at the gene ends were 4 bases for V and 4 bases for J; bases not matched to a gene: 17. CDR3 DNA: TGTGCCTGGACCCCCCGGACAGGGAGGAACCTGGGCACTGAAGCTTTCTTT. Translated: CAWTPRTGRNLGTEAFF.

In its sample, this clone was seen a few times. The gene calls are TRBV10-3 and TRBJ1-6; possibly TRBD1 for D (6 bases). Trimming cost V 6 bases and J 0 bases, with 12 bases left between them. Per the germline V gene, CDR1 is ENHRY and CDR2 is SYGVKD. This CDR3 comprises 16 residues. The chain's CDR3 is CAIRDSHSSYNSPLHF. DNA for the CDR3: TGTGCCATCAGGGACAGTCATAGCTCCTATAATTCACCCCTCCACTTT.

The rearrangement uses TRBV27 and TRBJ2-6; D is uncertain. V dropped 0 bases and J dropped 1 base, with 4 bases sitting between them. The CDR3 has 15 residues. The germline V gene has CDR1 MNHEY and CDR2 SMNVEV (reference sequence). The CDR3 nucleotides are TGTGCCAGCAGTTTATCCCTTTCTGGGGCCAACGTCCTGACTTTC. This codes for CASSLSLSGANVLTF.

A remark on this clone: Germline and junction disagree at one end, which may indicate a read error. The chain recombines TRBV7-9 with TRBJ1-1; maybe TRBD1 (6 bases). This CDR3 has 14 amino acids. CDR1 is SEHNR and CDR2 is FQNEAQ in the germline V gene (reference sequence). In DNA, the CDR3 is TGTGCCAGCAGTTTAGGGGGGGTAGGGACTGAAGCTTTCTTT. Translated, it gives CASSLGGVGTEAFF.

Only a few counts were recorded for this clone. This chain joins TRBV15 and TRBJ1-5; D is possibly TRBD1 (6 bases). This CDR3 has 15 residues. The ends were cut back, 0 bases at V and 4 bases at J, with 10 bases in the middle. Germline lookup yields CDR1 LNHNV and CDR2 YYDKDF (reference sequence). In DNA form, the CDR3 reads TGTGCCACCAGCAGAGATGGGGGCCTAAATCAGCCCCAGCATTTT. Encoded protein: CATSRDGGLNQPQHF.

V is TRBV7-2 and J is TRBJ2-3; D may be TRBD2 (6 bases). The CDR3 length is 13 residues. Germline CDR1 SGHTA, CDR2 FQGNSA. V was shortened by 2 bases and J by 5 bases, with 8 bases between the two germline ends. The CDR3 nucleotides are TGTGCCAGCAGCTTACCGGGGGAAGATACGCAGTATTTT. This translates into CASSLPGEDTQYF.

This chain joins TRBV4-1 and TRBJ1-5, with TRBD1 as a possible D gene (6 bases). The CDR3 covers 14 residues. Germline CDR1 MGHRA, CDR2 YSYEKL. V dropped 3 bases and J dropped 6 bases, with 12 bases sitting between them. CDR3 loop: CASSHPQGSQPQHF. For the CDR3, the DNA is TGCGCCAGCAGCCATCCCCAGGGGAGTCAGCCCCAGCATTTT.